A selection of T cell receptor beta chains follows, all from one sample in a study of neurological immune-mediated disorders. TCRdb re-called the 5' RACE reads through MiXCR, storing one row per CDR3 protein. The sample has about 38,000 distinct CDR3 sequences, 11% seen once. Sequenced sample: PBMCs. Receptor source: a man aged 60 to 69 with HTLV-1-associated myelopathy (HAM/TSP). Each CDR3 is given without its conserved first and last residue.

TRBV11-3,ASAQGMNTEAF
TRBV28,ASSFSLGQAQYEQY
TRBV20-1,SARARDVEQY
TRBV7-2,ASSLDGSGANVLT
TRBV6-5,ASSYSFREAEAF
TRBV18,ASSHGQGRGEQY
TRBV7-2,ASSSQGEESYT
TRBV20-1,SAPRGRLADEQF
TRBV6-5,ASKQGELEQY
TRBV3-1,ASSQVRADTQY
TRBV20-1,SARVGAGVGETQY
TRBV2,ASRGDVDSQY
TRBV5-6,ASSLGQQNTEAF
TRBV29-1,SAQAYNQPQH
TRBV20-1,SAPEAYEQY
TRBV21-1,ASSKREKGTGENNEQF
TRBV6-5,ASSSSQGAYYNEQF
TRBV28,ASSSQRSEQF
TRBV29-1,SVADPLVGEQY